Following are 5 T cell receptor beta chains from one sample sequenced in a study of OX40 agonist ivuxolimab in advanced cancers. Assay used: immunoSEQ multiplex PCR; TCRdb lists only in-frame clones, some missing. The sample records approximately 8,000 clones, approximately 71% being singletons. Sample: CD4+ or CD8+ T cells sorted from blood, taken in a trial of the OX40 agonist ivuxolimab. Receptors were obtained from an adult with an advanced solid tumor such as melanoma, head and neck, liver or kidney cancer.

This clone counts as medium-sized (0.01 to 0.1%). The chain recombines TRBV7-6 with TRBJ2-1, with TRBD2 matching 10 bases. This CDR3 has 16 residues. Losses at the gene ends were 8 bases for V and 6 bases for J; bases not matched to a gene: 13. CDR1 is SGHVS and CDR2 is FNYEAQ in the germline V gene. The DNA of the CDR3 is TGTGCCAGCTCTTCCCTGTTTAGCGGGGGGTCCAATGAGCAGTTCTTC. Protein sequence: CASSSLFSGGSNEQFF.

The rearrangement uses TRBV7-9 and TRBJ1-1; D is unclear. Germline values: CDR1 SEHNR, CDR2 FQNEAQ (reference sequence). V was pared by 5 bases and J by 3 bases, with 16 bases between. This CDR3 region has 15 residues. DNA of the CDR3: TGTGCCAGCAGCCCGCCTAAGGGCTGGGACACTGAAGCTTTCTTT. This translates into CASSPPKGWDTEAFF.

The chain has TRBV7-3 and TRBJ2-1; the D gene is possibly TRBD1 (5 bases). Germline V gives CDR1 SGHTA, CDR2 FQGTGA. Trimming stripped 2 bases from V and 2 bases from J, with 16 bases between. The CDR3 totals 17 residues. The CDR3 region is CASSLGSVTEPYNEQFF. CDR3 coding DNA: TGTGCCAGCAGCTTAGGAAGTGTGACAGAACCCTACAATGAGCAGTTCTTC.

Judged by abundance, this clone is medium-sized. The gene calls are TRBV27 and TRBJ1-2, with TRBD1 matching over 8 bases. The CDR3 length is 16 residues. Germline V CDR1 and CDR2: MNHEY, SMNVEV (reference sequence). V gave up 6 bases and J gave up 3 bases; unmatched junction bases: 12. This chain's CDR3 is CASSRTGRSLYYGYTF. Written as DNA, the CDR3 is TGTGCCAGCAGCAGGACAGGGCGGTCCCTTTACTATGGCTACACCTTC.

This chain connects TRBV19 to TRBJ1-2; D gene uncertain. Germline CDR1 LNHDA, CDR2 SQIVND (reference sequence). Trimming left V 5 bases short and J 2 bases short, with 12 bases between. The CDR3 runs 14 residues. CDR3 bases: TGTGCCAGTAGTGTCCGAGGGAGAAACTATGGCTACACCTTC. As protein: CASSVRGRNYGYTF.